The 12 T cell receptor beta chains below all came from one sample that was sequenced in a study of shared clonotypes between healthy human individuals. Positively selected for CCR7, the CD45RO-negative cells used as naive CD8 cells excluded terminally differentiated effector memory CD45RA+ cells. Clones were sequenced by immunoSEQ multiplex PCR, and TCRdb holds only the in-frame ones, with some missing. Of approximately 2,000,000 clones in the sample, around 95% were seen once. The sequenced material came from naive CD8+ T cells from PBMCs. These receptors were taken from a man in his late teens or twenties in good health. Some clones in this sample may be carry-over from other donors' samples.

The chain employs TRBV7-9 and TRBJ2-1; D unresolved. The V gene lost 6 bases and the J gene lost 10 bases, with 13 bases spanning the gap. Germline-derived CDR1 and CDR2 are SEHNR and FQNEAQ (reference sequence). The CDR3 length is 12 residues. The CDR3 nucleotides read TGTGCCAGCAGAACCAAGGGTTGGGAGCAGTTCTTC. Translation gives CASRTKGWEQFF.

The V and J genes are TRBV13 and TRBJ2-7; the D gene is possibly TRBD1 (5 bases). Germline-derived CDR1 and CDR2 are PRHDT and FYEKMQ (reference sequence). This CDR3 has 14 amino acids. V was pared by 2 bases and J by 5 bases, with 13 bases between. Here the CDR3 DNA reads TGTGCCAGCAGCTTACCAGGGAATGGGGACGAGCAGTACTTC. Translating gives CASSLPGNGDEQYF.

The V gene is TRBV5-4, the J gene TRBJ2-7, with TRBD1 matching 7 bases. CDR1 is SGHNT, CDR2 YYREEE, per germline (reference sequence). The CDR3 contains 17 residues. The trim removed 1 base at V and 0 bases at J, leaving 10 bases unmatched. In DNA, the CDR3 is TGTGCCAGCAGCTTGTGGGGACAGTACGAGAGCTCCTACGAGCAGTACTTC. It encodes CASSLWGQYESSYEQYF.

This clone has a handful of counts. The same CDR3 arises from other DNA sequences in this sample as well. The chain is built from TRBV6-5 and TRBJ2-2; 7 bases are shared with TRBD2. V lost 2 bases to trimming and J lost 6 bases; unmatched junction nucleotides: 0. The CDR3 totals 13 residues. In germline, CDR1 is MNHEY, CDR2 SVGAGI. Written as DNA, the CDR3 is TGTGCCAGCAGTTACGGGGGGGCCGGGGAGCTGTTTTTT. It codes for CASSYGGAGELFF.

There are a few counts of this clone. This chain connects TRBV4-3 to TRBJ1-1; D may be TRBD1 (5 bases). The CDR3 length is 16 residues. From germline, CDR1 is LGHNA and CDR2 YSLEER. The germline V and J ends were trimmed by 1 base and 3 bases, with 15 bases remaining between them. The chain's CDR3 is CASSQVWGRRDTEAFF. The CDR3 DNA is TGCGCCAGCAGCCAAGTGTGGGGTCGCAGGGACACTGAAGCTTTCTTT.

CDR3 DNA sequence: TGTGCCAGCAGTTTACGCCCGGGACAGAGTAATGAAAAACTGTTTTTT. It specifies CASSLRPGQSNEKLFF. V is TRBV27 and J is TRBJ1-4; 7 bases agree with TRBD1. V was clipped by 2 bases and J by 4 bases; unmatched bases: 7. CDR3 size: 16 residues. Germline-derived CDR1 and CDR2 are MNHEY and SMNVEV (reference sequence).

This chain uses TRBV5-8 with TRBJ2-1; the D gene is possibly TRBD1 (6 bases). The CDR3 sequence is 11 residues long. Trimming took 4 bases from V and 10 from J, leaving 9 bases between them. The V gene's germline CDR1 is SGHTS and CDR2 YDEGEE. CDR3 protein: CASSPTGEQFF. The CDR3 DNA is TGTGCCAGCAGCCCTACAGGGGAGCAGTTCTTC. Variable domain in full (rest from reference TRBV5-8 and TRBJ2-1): EAGVTQSPTHLIKTRGQQATLRCSPISGHTSVYWYQQALGLGLQFLLWYDEGEERNRGNFPPRFSGRQFPNYSSELNVNALELEDSALYLCASSPTGEQFFGPGTRLTVL.

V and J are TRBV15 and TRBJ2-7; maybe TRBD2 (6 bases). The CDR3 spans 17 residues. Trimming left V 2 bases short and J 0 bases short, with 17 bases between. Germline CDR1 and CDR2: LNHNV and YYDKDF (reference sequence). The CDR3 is CATSRFLEGPYSYEQYF. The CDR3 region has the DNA TGTGCCACCAGCAGATTTCTGGAGGGACCCTACTCCTACGAGCAGTACTTC.

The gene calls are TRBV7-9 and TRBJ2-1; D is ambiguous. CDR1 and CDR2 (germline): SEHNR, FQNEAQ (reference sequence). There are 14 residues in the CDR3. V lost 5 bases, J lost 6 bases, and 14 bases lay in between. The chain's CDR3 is CASSAPLDGNEQFF. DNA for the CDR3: TGTGCCAGCAGCGCCCCGTTAGATGGCAATGAGCAGTTCTTC.

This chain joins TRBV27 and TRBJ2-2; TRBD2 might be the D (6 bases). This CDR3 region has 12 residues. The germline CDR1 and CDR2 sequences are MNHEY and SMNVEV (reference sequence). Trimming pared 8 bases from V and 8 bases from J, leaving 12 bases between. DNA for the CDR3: TGTGCCAGCGGCCCCGGGAGAGGGGAGCTGTTTTTT. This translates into CASGPGRGELFF.

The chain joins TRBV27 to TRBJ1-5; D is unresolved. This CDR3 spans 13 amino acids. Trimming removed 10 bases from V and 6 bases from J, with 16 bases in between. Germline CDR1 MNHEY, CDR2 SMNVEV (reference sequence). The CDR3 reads CATQGSASQPQHF. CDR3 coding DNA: TGTGCCACTCAAGGGAGCGCGAGTCAGCCCCAGCATTTT.

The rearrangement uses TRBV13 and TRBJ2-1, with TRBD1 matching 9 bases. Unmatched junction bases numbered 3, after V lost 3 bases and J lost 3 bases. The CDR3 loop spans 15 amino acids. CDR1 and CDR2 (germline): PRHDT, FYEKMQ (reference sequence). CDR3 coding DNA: TGTGCCAGCAGCTTGGGACAGGGCTTCTACAATGAGCAGTTCTTC. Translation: CASSLGQGFYNEQFF.